Listed below are T cell receptor beta chains from one sample, sequenced in a study of blood T cell repertoires in COVID-19. Generated by immunoSEQ multiplex PCR, the TCRdb table keeps only in-frame clones and is missing some. The repertoire consists of approximately 85,000 clones, with about 86% occurring once and the leading ten covering 22%. The material sequenced was peripheral blood. Source of these receptors: a woman older than 75 in a cohort sampled during active or convalescent COVID-19. Each CDR3 is given with its conserved first and last residue. A D gene is named only where the DNA matches it firmly. Where a row states a size, it is once, few, many or the class of an expanded clone; other rows omit it.

v_call	d_call	clone_size	j_call	cdr3_aa	cdr3_nt
TRBV19	TRBD1	-	TRBJ2-7	CASSIARLGTGTYEQYF	TGTGCCAGTAGTATAGCTCGTTTGGGGACAGGAACCTACGAGCAGTACTTC
TRBV5-5	-	once	TRBJ2-7	CASSLTPAGYEQYF	TGTGCCAGCAGCTTGACACCGGCGGGCTACGAGCAGTACTTC
TRBV7-3	-	-	TRBJ1-1	CASSQQGGTEAFF	TGTGCCAGCAGCCAACAAGGGGGCACTGAAGCTTTCTTT
TRBV2	TRBD2	few	TRBJ2-7	CAGLAGGSYEQYF	TGTGCCGGGTTAGCGGGAGGCTCCTACGAGCAGTACTTC
TRBV19	TRBD1	once	TRBJ1-5	CASSPLRQGGNQPQHF	TGTGCCAGTAGTCCCCTCCGACAGGGTGGCAATCAGCCCCAGCATTTT
TRBV15	TRBD1	-	TRBJ1-5	CATSRDRDSPNQPQHF	TGTGCCACCAGCAGAGATCGGGACAGTCCCAATCAGCCCCAGCATTTT
TRBV6-5	-	-	TRBJ1-1	CASTGQLNTEAFF	TGTGCCAGCACGGGACAACTGAACACTGAAGCTTTCTTT
TRBV27	-	-	TRBJ1-4	CASRSTTNEKLFF	TGTGCCAGCAGGAGTACAACTAATGAAAAACTGTTTTTT
TRBV29-1	TRBD2	-	TRBJ2-2	CSGGGLNTGELFF	TGCAGCGGCGGGGGGCTGAACACCGGGGAGCTGTTTTTT
TRBV28	-	-	TRBJ1-1	CASRDYGGNTEAFF	TGTGCCAGCAGGGATTACGGAGGGAACACTGAAGCTTTCTTT